Presented here are 9 T cell receptor beta chains from one specimen sequenced in a study of T cells after yellow fever vaccination. MiXCR, run by TCRdb on the 5' RACE reads, gives a single entry per CDR3 protein. The sample carries 70,000 to 80,000 distinct CDR3 sequences, around 7.9% recorded once. This sample comprised CD8+ T cells sorted from PBMCs, obtained roughly 10 days after the first yellow fever vaccination. These receptors all come from a man younger than 35 who received the YFV17D yellow fever vaccine.

This clonotype has ten or more counts. This rearrangement joins TRBV15 to TRBJ2-1; possible D gene TRBD2, 6 bases. V was pared by 5 bases and J by 1 base, with 9 bases between. Germline CDR1 reads LNHNV; CDR2 reads YYDKDF (reference sequence). The CDR3 extends over 14 amino acids. The CDR3 is CATSGDSSYNEQFF. The CDR3 nucleotides are TGTGCCACCAGCGGGGACTCGTCCTACAATGAGCAGTTCTTC.

This clonotype has more than one count but fewer than ten. The CDR3 spells CASSPLSEVLTF. DNA of the CDR3: TGTGCCAGCAGTCCTCTATCGGAAGTACTCACCTTC. The chain uses TRBV27 and TRBJ1-2; no firm D call. CDR1 is MNHEY and CDR2 is SMNVEV in the germline V gene (reference sequence). The CDR3 consists of 12 residues. V gave up 5 bases and J gave up 13 bases, with 17 bases separating them.

This clonotype was counted between two and nine times. CDR3 in amino acids: CASSLERNEQFF. The CDR3, as DNA: TGCGCCAGCAGCTTGGAACGGAATGAGCAGTTCTTC. The gene calls are TRBV5-1 and TRBJ2-1; D call uncertain. V was pared by 0 bases and J by 7 bases, with 5 bases between. The CDR3 loop spans 12 amino acids. Germline V gene data show CDR1 as SGHRS and CDR2 as YFSETQ.

This clonotype occurred many times. The CDR3 DNA sequence: TGTGCCACCAGCCTCGGGACCGCCTACGAGCAGTACGTC. Protein sequence: CATSLGTAYEQYV. J is TRBJ2-7 and V is TRBV15; D possibly uses TRBD1 or TRBD2 (5 bases each). Trimming cost V 5 bases and J 2 bases, with 10 bases left between them. Per germline, CDR1 LNHNV and CDR2 YYDKDF (reference sequence). The CDR3 has 13 residues.

This clonotype was seen more than once but under ten times. The chain links TRBV5-6 to TRBJ2-4; possibly TRBD2 for D (6 bases). The CDR3 loop spans 11 amino acids. Germline CDR1 SGHDT, CDR2 YYEEEE. V shed 2 bases and J shed 11 bases, with 8 bases lying between them. The CDR3 DNA is TGTGCCAGCAGCTTAGGAGGGCTTCAGTACTTC. Amino acids: CASSLGGLQYF.

As for this clonotype: A read error may be the cause here, since a much bigger clone is one base away. The J gene is TRBJ1-5, the V gene TRBV6-2 or TRBV6-3, with D possibly matching TRBD1 (6 bases). This CDR3 is built from 13 residues. CDR1 and CDR2 from the germline V gene are MNHEY and SVGEGT. V dropped 9 bases and J dropped 6 bases, with 15 bases sitting between them. CDR3 region: CARHRETGQPQHF. CDR3 nucleotides: TGTGCCAGACACAGGGAAACGGGTCAGCCCCAGCATTTT.

The chain employs TRBV7-2 and TRBJ2-4; no definite D call. In germline, CDR1 is SGHTA, CDR2 FQGNSA. The V end was cut by 2 bases, the J end by 10 bases, with 9 bases between. This CDR3 comprises 12 residues. The CDR3, as DNA: TGTGCCAGCAGCTTATCTGGTGGGATTCAGTACTTC. This sequence encodes CASSLSGGIQYF.

In this sample, this clonotype turned up a few times. The rearrangement joins TRBV13 to TRBJ2-4; no clear D gene. The V and J ends lost 2 bases and 1 base respectively, with 12 bases between them. The CDR3 totals 16 residues. The germline V gene encodes CDR1 PRHDT and CDR2 FYEKMQ (reference sequence). The CDR3 region has the DNA TGTGCCAGCAGCTTACGAGGCCTGAGGGCCAAAAACATTCAGTACTTC. Translated: CASSLRGLRAKNIQYF. The full variable domain, in which reference TRBV13 and TRBJ2-4 provide the parts outside the CDR3, is AAGVIQSPRHLIKEKRETATLKCYPIPRHDTVYWYQQGPGQDPQFLISFYEKMQSDKGSIPDRFSAQQFSDYHSELNMSSLELGDSALYFCASSLRGLRAKNIQYFGAGTRLSVL.

This clonotype was counted only a few times. V usage is TRBV7-9 and J usage is TRBJ1-2; weak D call: TRBD1 (5 bases). This CDR3 has 12 residues. With 5 bases removed from V and 8 bases from J, the gap between germline ends came to 12 bases. CDR1 is SEHNR, CDR2 FQNEAQ, per germline (reference sequence). The CDR3 DNA reads TGTGCCAGCAGCGCATCAGGGTTAGGCTACACCTTC. It translates to CASSASGLGYTF.